This record looks at one T cell receptor (beta chain) sequence and its context. Its antigen is not identified. This record belongs to a study of glioma-infiltrating T cells. Study-level points and caveats: Non-neoplastic patients had below-expected tissue-blood divergence, while all gliomas exceeded expectation.

Using RNA template, CDR3s of TCR alpha and beta were amplified with iRepertoire arm-PCR. From the multiplex PCR reads, TCRdb called clonotypes with MiXCR, one entry per CDR3 protein. The repertoire has under 200,000 distinct CDR3 sequences, 32% of them found once; the top ten carry 20% to 25%. Germline V gene data show CDR1 as LNHDA and CDR2 as SQIVND (reference sequence). The germline V and J ends were trimmed by 7 bases and 7 bases, with 17 bases remaining between them. The CDR3 length is 15 residues. Sequencing was performed on glioma tissue, nonneoplastic brain tissue, or PBMCs (not recorded which). This TCR was sampled from a human donor with low-grade glioma or glioblastoma, undergoing nonglioma brain surgery, or in good health (not recorded which). The V gene is TRBV19, the J gene TRBJ1-6, with D maybe TRBD1 (5 bases). CDR3 nucleotides: TGTGCCAGTACGGATTGGGGCCTTACCAATTCACCCCTCCACTTT. Protein sequence: CASTDWGLTNSPLHF.